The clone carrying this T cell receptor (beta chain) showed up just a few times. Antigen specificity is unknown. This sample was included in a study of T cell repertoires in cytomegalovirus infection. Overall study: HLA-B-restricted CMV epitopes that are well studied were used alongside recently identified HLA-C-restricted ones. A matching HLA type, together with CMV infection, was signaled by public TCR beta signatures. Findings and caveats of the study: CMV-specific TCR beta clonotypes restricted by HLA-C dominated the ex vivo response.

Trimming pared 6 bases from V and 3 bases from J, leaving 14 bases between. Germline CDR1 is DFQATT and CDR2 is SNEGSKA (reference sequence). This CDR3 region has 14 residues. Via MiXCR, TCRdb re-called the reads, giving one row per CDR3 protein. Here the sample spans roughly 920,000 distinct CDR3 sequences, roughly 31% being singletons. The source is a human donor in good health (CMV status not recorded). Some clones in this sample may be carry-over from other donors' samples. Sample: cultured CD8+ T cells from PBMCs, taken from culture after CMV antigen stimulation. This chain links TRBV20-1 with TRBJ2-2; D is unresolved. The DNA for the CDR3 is TGCAGTGCCACCAACAGAGGATACACCGGGGAGCTGTTTTTT. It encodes CSATNRGYTGELFF.